A single count supports the clone carrying this T cell receptor (beta chain). Assay: immunoSEQ multiplex PCR; the TCRdb copy retains only in-frame clones and omits some. Here the sample spans about 170,000 clones, 70% to 90% being singletons. Germline CDR1 is MNHEY and CDR2 is SVGAGI. Trimming pared 6 bases from V and 4 bases from J, leaving 13 bases between. The CDR3 spans 13 residues. This entry comes from a study of blood T cell repertoires in COVID-19. In the study overall: The origin of the acute and convalescent COVID-19 samples was the United States, Italy and Spain.

This TCR derives from a woman of 80 years or more with COVID-19, enrolled during active disease. The source material was peripheral blood. This chain joins TRBV6-5 and TRBJ2-7, with D possibly being TRBD1 (6 bases). In DNA form, the CDR3 reads TGTGCCAGCAGCCTGATACAGGGATACGAGCAGTACTTC. Amino acid sequence: CASSLIQGYEQYF.